One and the same sample provided the 9 T cell receptor beta chains below, sequenced in a study of technical replicates of blood from several donors. Generated by immunoSEQ multiplex PCR, the TCRdb table keeps only in-frame clones and is missing some. The top ten clones hold around 7.2% of a sample with several thousand clones, about 96% of them seen once. The specimen was PBMCs. The receptors here all came from a human donor in good health.

This clone was counted a single time. The V and J genes are TRBV5-1 and TRBJ2-1; TRBD2 matches 12 bases. V shed 4 bases, J shed 9 bases, and the junction held 8 bases outside the gene matches. This CDR3 has 15 residues. CDR1 and CDR2 (germline): SGHRS, YFSETQ. The CDR3 loop reads CASSPGPTSGGEQFF. The CDR3 DNA sequence: TGCGCCAGCAGCCCGGGGCCGACTAGCGGGGGTGAGCAGTTCTTC.

The chain combines TRBV27 with TRBJ2-6; no firm D call. Per germline, CDR1 MNHEY and CDR2 SMNVEV (reference sequence). The CDR3 contains 14 residues. V was trimmed by 1 base and J by 1 base, leaving 2 bases between them. CDR3 amino acids: CASSLLSGANVLTF. Here the CDR3 DNA reads TGTGCCAGCAGTTTATTATCTGGGGCCAACGTCCTGACTTTC.

The J gene is TRBJ1-1, the V gene TRBV5-6, with a possible D match to TRBD1 (5 bases). The V gene lost 3 bases and the J gene lost 6 bases, with 9 bases spanning the gap. The CDR3 spans 12 residues. Looked up from germline, CDR1 is SGHDT and CDR2 is YYEEEE. The CDR3 reads CASSWGGSEAFF. As DNA, the CDR3 is TGTGCCAGCAGCTGGGGGGGTTCTGAAGCTTTCTTT.

The chain employs TRBV2 and TRBJ2-3, with 8 bases fitting TRBD2. V shed 10 bases, J shed 1 base, and the junction held 7 bases outside the gene matches. Germline V gene data show CDR1 as SNHLY and CDR2 as FYNNEI. The CDR3 spans 14 residues. The DNA of the CDR3 is TGTGCCACCGAGCGGGAGAAGGGCACAGATACGCAGTATTTT. This sequence encodes CATEREKGTDTQYF.

The V and J genes are TRBV27 and TRBJ2-1; TRBD2 matches at 10 bases. Germline V CDR1 and CDR2: MNHEY, SMNVEV (reference sequence). Trimming removed 8 bases from V and 5 bases from J; junction bases left unmatched: 9. The CDR3 spans 15 residues. Here the CDR3 reads CASVGSSGSDNEQFF. The DNA for the CDR3 is TGTGCCAGCGTAGGATCTAGCGGGAGCGACAATGAGCAGTTCTTC.

The gene calls are TRBV6-6 and TRBJ1-2; D remains unclear. The CDR3 has 13 amino acids. The V and J ends lost 6 bases and 3 bases respectively, with 11 bases between them. From germline, CDR1 is MNHNY and CDR2 SVGAGI (reference sequence). CDR3 residues: CASSLRRDYGYTF. In nucleotides, the CDR3 is TGTGCCAGCAGCCTCAGGAGGGACTATGGCTACACCTTC.

This clone was found once. The CDR3 nucleotides are TGCGCCAGCAGTGAGTCGGGACTAGCGGGAATTCTCTACGAGCAGTACTTC. It is translated as CASSESGLAGILYEQYF. The J gene is TRBJ2-7, the V gene TRBV10-1; the match to TRBD2 covers 13 bases. Trimming cost V 0 bases and J 3 bases; bases outside gene matches: 5. Germline V gene sequence: CDR1 WNHNN, CDR2 SYGVQD (reference sequence). CDR3 length: 17 amino acids.

V usage is TRBV2 and J usage is TRBJ2-7; TRBD2 is a possible D gene (7 bases). The CDR3 extends over 18 amino acids. With 8 bases removed from V and 3 bases from J, the gap between germline ends came to 29 bases. From germline, CDR1 is SNHLY and CDR2 FYNNEI. This CDR3 is CASRRGGLGAGRDYEQYF. The CDR3 DNA reads TGTGCCAGCCGGAGGGGGGGGCTAGGGGCGGGAAGAGACTACGAGCAGTACTTC.

This rearrangement joins TRBV7-3 to TRBJ2-3; 8 bases are a match to TRBD2. With 3 bases clipped from V and 4 bases from J, the junction kept 0 bases outside the gene matches. The germline V gene has CDR1 SGHTA and CDR2 FQGTGA. The CDR3 length is 13 residues. In DNA form, the CDR3 reads TGTGCCAGCAGCTTGCGGGAGGCAGATACGCAGTATTTT. Its protein is CASSLREADTQYF.